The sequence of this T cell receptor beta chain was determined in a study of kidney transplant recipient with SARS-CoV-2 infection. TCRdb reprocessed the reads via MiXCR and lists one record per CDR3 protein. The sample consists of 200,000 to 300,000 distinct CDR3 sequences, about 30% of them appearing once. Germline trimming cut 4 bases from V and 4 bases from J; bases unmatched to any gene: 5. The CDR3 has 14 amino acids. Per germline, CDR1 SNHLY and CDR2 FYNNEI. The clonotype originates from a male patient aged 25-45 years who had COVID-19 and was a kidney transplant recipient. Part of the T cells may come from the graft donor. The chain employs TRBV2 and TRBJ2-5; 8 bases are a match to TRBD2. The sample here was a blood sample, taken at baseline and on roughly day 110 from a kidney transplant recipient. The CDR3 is CASSAWTSRETQYF. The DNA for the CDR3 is TGTGCCAGCAGTGCCTGGACTAGCCGAGAGACCCAGTACTTC.